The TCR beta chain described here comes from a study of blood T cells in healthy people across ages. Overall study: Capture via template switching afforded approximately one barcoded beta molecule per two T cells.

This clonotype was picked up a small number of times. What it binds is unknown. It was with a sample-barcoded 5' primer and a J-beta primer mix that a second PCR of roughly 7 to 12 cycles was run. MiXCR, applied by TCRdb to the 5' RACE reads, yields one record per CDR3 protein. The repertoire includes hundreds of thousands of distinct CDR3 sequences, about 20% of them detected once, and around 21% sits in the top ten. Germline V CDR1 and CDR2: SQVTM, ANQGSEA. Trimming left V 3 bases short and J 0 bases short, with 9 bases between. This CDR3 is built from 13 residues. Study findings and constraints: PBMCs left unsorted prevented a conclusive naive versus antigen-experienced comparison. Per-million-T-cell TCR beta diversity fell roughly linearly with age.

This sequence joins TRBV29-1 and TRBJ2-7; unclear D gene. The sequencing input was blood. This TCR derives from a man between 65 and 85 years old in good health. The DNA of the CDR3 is TGCAGCGTTGAGGCGGCAAGCTCCTACGAGCAGTACTTC. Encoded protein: CSVEAASSYEQYF.